The next 25 T cell receptor beta chains were all read from a single sample in a study of cytomegalovirus exposure and HLA in healthy donors. This PCR relied on a set of 60 Vbeta primers and 13 Jbeta primers. TCRdb's copy holds only in-frame clones and misses some; the assay was immunoSEQ multiplex PCR. The table shows fewer than 200,000 clones, with approximately 72% occurring only once. Sequences were obtained from PBMCs. These receptors originate from a human donor in good health.

The chain carries TRBV15 and TRBJ1-1; 8 bases fit TRBD1. Losses at the gene ends were 3 bases for V and 4 bases for J; bases not matched to a gene: 7. Germline assignment: CDR1 LNHNV and CDR2 YYDKDF (reference sequence). The CDR3 consists of 15 residues. DNA of the CDR3: TGTGCCACCAGCAGGGACAGGGATCCGGGCACTGAAGCTTTCTTT. As protein: CATSRDRDPGTEAFF.

The CDR3 nucleotides are TGTGCCAGCAGCTTGGAGGGCCCTGGGAGAGAGACCCAGTACTTC. As protein: CASSLEGPGRETQYF. The chain carries TRBV5-4 and TRBJ2-5, with a possible D match to TRBD2 (5 bases). CDR1 SGHNT and CDR2 YYREEE come from the germline V gene (reference sequence). The CDR3 sequence is 15 residues long. Trimming removed 0 bases at V and 4 bases at J, with 13 bases between.

The chain uses TRBV4-1 and TRBJ1-4, with TRBD1 identical over 11 bases. Germline trimming cut 2 bases from V and 5 bases from J; bases unmatched to any gene: 7. Germline V gene lookup returns CDR1 MGHRA and CDR2 YSYEKL. The CDR3 is made up of 17 amino acids. CDR3 in amino acids: CASSQTKDRGQNEKLFF. DNA of the CDR3: TGCGCCAGCAGCCAAACCAAGGACAGGGGGCAGAATGAAAAACTGTTTTTT.

CDR3 DNA sequence: TGTGCCAGCAGCCATCCGGCGGACTATGGCTACACCTTC. Encoded protein: CASSHPADYGYTF. J is TRBJ1-2 and V is TRBV4-2; D remains ambiguous. Germline V gene sequence: CDR1 LGHNA, CDR2 YNFKEQ. The CDR3 runs to 13 residues. The V end was cut by 3 bases, the J end by 3 bases, with 8 bases between.

The V gene is TRBV30, the J gene TRBJ2-3; D perhaps matches TRBD2 (7 bases). CDR1 GTSNPN and CDR2 SVGIG come from the germline V gene (reference sequence). The length of the CDR3 is 16 residues. V was cut by 0 bases and J by 2 bases, with 15 bases left in between. CDR3 loop: CAWSVFSGGATDTQYF. The CDR3, as DNA: TGTGCCTGGAGTGTTTTCAGTGGGGGGGCCACAGATACGCAGTATTTT.

The V and J genes are TRBV2 and TRBJ1-1; 10 bases fit TRBD1. The CDR3 runs 17 residues. Germline values: CDR1 SNHLY, CDR2 FYNNEI. Trimming cost V 5 bases and J 6 bases; bases outside gene matches: 15. The CDR3, as DNA: TGTGCCAGCAGTTACACTCTTGGGACAGGGGAAGGGGCTGAAGCTTTCTTT. Residues: CASSYTLGTGEGAEAFF.

The chain recombines TRBV29-1 with TRBJ2-5; 8 bases line up with TRBD2. The junction had 2 bases not matched to a gene; V was cut back by 0 bases and J by 5 bases. This CDR3 is 13 amino acids long. Per germline, CDR1 SQVTM and CDR2 ANQGSEA. The chain's CDR3 is CSVEETSAETQYF. DNA for the CDR3: TGCAGCGTTGAAGAGACTAGCGCGGAGACCCAGTACTTC.

This chain connects TRBV4-1 to TRBJ2-3, with D possibly matching TRBD1 (5 bases). The CDR3 is 14 residues long. With 0 bases removed from V and 3 bases from J, the gap between germline ends came to 7 bases. CDR1 is MGHRA and CDR2 is YSYEKL in the germline V gene. The DNA for the CDR3 is TGCGCCAGCAGCCAAGAGGGGCGAACAGATACGCAGTATTTT. Translating it yields CASSQEGRTDTQYF.

This clone was detected only once. This sequence joins TRBV9 and TRBJ2-3; D possibly corresponds to TRBD1 (6 bases). V dropped 4 bases and J dropped 2 bases, with 17 bases sitting between them. CDR3 length: 16 residues. CDR1 is SGDLS and CDR2 is YYNGEE in the germline V gene. CDR3 DNA sequence: TGTGCCAGCAGCTCAGAACCAGGGGTACCCACAGATACGCAGTATTTT. This gives the protein CASSSEPGVPTDTQYF. The entire variable domain, with the rest obtained from reference TRBV9 and TRBJ2-3, is as follows: DSGVTQTPKHLITATGQRVTLRCSPRSGDLSVYWYQQSLDQGLQFLIQYYNGEERAKGNILERFSAQQFPDLHSELNLSSLELGDSALYFCASSSEPGVPTDTQYFGPGTRLTVL.

The chain recombines TRBV7-3 with TRBJ2-7, with TRBD1 identical over 9 bases. Germline V gives CDR1 SGHTA, CDR2 FQGTGA. V shed 2 bases and J 2 bases; nucleotides not matched to a gene: 4. The CDR3 runs 15 residues. This CDR3 is CASSLDGTGTYEQYF. DNA of the CDR3: TGTGCCAGCAGCTTAGATGGGACAGGGACCTACGAGCAGTACTTC.

For the CDR3, the DNA is TGTGCCATCAGTGGGGACAGCCTGTACTATGGCTACACCTTC. As protein: CAISGDSLYYGYTF. The rearrangement links TRBV10-3 to TRBJ1-2; TRBD1 agrees at 7 bases. The CDR3 runs to 14 residues. Per the germline V gene, CDR1 is ENHRY and CDR2 is SYGVKD. Trimming at V came to 4 bases and at J to 3 bases, leaving 5 bases not matched to a gene.

The rearrangement links TRBV6-4 to TRBJ1-2, with 7 bases identical to TRBD1. There are 15 residues in the CDR3. CDR1 and CDR2 (germline): MRHNA, SNTAGT. V dropped 7 bases and J dropped 6; count of bases not matched to a gene: 14. The CDR3 DNA follows: TGTGCCAGCACCGACTCTCCAGGGGGAGTTAATGGCTACACCTTC. Its protein is CASTDSPGGVNGYTF.

The sample holds one count of this clone. V usage is TRBV23-1 and J usage is TRBJ1-5; no clear D. TRBV23-1 is filed as an ORF, its function uncertain. The germline V and J ends were trimmed by 3 bases and 0 bases, with 6 bases remaining between them. This CDR3 comprises 14 residues. The CDR3 spells CASSHADSNQPQHF. The CDR3 nucleotides read TGCGCCAGCAGTCACGCGGATAGCAATCAGCCCCAGCATTTT.

The CDR3, as DNA: TGTGCCAGCAGCCCACAGCGGGGGGGCCTTGGAGCAGATACGCAGTATTTT. Translating it yields CASSPQRGGLGADTQYF. The rearrangement joins TRBV7-6 to TRBJ2-3, with 10 bases matching TRBD2. V shed 5 bases, J shed 4 bases, and the junction held 12 bases outside the gene matches. Germline CDR1 reads SGHVS; CDR2 reads FNYEAQ. This CDR3 spans 17 amino acids.

The chain uses TRBV11-3 and TRBJ2-1, with TRBD1 identical over 8 bases. V dropped 0 bases and J dropped 5; count of bases not matched to a gene: 3. Germline V gives CDR1 SGHNT, CDR2 YENEEA. The CDR3 is made up of 15 amino acids. CDR3 loop: CASSLDRQGNNEQFF. The CDR3 DNA sequence: TGTGCCAGCAGCTTAGATCGACAGGGGAACAATGAGCAGTTCTTC. The whole variable domain, filled in from reference TRBV11-3 and TRBJ2-1, reads EAGVVQSPRYKIIEKKQPVAFWCNPISGHNTLYWYLQNLGQGPELLIRYENEEAVDDSQLPKDRFSAERLKGVDSTLKIQPAELGDSAVYLCASSLDRQGNNEQFFGPGTRLTVL.

The rearrangement links TRBV5-6 to TRBJ2-1; no clear D gene. CDR3 size: 15 residues. Germline CDR1 SGHDT, CDR2 YYEEEE. The V end was cut by 0 bases, the J end by 7 bases, with 14 bases between. The CDR3 bases are TGTGCCAGCAGCTTGGAGCTGGTCCGTCCTAATGAGCAGTTCTTC. It is translated as CASSLELVRPNEQFF.

The chain couples TRBV6-1 to TRBJ2-7, with D uncertain. There are 11 residues in the CDR3. Germline CDR1 is MNHNS and CDR2 is SASEGT. V lost 1 base and J lost 6, with 4 bases in between. The CDR3 coding sequence is TGTGCCAGCAGTGAAGTAGCCGAGCAGTACTTC. Amino acid sequence: CASSEVAEQYF.

This chain uses TRBV30 with TRBJ2-1; TRBD2 might be the D (7 bases). Germline V gene data show CDR1 as GTSNPN and CDR2 as SVGIG (reference sequence). The length of the CDR3 is 11 residues. Trimming removed 0 bases at V and 15 bases at J, with 12 bases between. Written as DNA, the CDR3 is TGTGCCTGGAGTGTGGGGGGGCCCCGGTTCTTC. Its protein product is CAWSVGGPRFF.

This chain connects TRBV6-1 to TRBJ1-1, with D perhaps TRBD1 (5 bases). The CDR3 has 12 residues. Germline values: CDR1 MNHNS, CDR2 SASEGT. V was pared by 4 bases and J by 6 bases, with 9 bases between. Here the CDR3 reads CASSGGSPEAFF. The CDR3 bases are TGTGCCAGCAGTGGGGGCTCCCCTGAAGCTTTCTTT.

The chain couples TRBV4-1 to TRBJ2-1; 7 bases match TRBD2. This CDR3 has 15 amino acids. The J segment lost 4 bases and the V segment lost 2 bases, leaving 5 bases of the junction unmatched. Germline values: CDR1 MGHRA, CDR2 YSYEKL. The CDR3 loop reads CASSQYGGGYNEQFF. The CDR3 DNA follows: TGCGCCAGCAGCCAATATGGCGGGGGATACAATGAGCAGTTCTTC.

The genes are TRBV7-2 and TRBJ2-7; TRBD1 aligns across 7 bases. Trimming at V came to 5 bases and at J to 0 bases, leaving 7 bases not matched to a gene. Germline assignment: CDR1 SGHTA and CDR2 FQGNSA. The CDR3 covers 15 residues. The CDR3 DNA sequence: TGTGCCAGCAGCCTCCAGACAGGGACCTCCTACGAGCAGTACTTC. As protein: CASSLQTGTSYEQYF. Full variable domain (remainder filled in from reference TRBV7-2 and TRBJ2-7): GAGVSQSPSNKVTEKGKDVELRCDPISGHTALYWYRQSLGQGLEFLIYFQGNSAPDKSGLPSDRFSAERTGGSVSTLTIQRTQQEDSAVYLCASSLQTGTSYEQYFGPGTRLTVT.

The chain uses TRBV9 and TRBJ1-2; unclear D gene. The CDR3 sequence is 13 residues long. Germline CDR1 is SGDLS and CDR2 is YYNGEE. The V end was cut by 6 bases, the J end by 6 bases, with 15 bases between. The CDR3 loop reads CASTAGPGDGYTF. CDR3 sequence (DNA): TGTGCCAGCACGGCAGGTCCAGGCGATGGCTACACCTTC.

The V gene is TRBV7-3, the J gene TRBJ2-7, with TRBD2 identical over 7 bases. Trimming removed 8 bases from V and 2 bases from J; junction bases left unmatched: 6. CDR3 length: 13 amino acids. Germline V lookup: CDR1 SGHTA, CDR2 FQGTGA. As DNA, the CDR3 is TGTGCCAGCGGGGACTATGCGACCTACGAGCAGTACTTC. It codes for CASGDYATYEQYF.

The gene calls are TRBV29-1 and TRBJ2-1; possibly TRBD1 for D (6 bases). Trimming stripped 8 bases from V and 6 bases from J, with 20 bases between. This CDR3 contains 14 residues. The germline V gene has CDR1 SQVTM and CDR2 ANQGSEA. For the CDR3, the DNA is TGCAGCACGAGGACAGCCGGCGGCTTCAATGAGCAGTTCTTC. This codes for CSTRTAGGFNEQFF.

The chain joins TRBV19 to TRBJ1-2; 12 positions match TRBD1. From germline, CDR1 is LNHDA and CDR2 SQIVND (reference sequence). Trimming removed 4 bases from V and 8 bases from J; junction bases left unmatched: 5. The CDR3 extends over 14 amino acids. Written as DNA, the CDR3 is TGTGCCAGTAGTAGGGACAGGGGGCTTGGAGGCTACACCTTC. As protein: CASSRDRGLGGYTF.